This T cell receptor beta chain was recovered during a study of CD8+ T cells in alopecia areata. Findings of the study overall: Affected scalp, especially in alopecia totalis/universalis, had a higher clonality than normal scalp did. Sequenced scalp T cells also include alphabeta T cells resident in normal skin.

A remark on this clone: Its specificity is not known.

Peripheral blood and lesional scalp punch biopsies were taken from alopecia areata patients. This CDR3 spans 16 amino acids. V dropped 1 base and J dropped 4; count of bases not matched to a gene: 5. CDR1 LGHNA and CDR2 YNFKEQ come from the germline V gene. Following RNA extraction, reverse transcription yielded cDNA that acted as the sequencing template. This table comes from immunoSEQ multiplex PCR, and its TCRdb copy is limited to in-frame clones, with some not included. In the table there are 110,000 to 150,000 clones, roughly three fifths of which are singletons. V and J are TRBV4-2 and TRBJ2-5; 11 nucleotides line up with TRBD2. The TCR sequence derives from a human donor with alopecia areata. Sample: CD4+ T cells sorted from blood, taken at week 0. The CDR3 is CASSQALAGGSETQYF. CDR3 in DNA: TGTGCCAGCAGCCAAGCTCTAGCGGGGGGCTCAGAGACCCAGTACTTC.